This T cell receptor beta chain was sequenced for a study of blood T cell repertoires in COVID-19 (dated by TCRdb to 2020 to 2022). Background on the whole study: The collaborator samples originated in the United States, Italy and Spain and spanned the acute and convalescent phases of COVID-19. The sample metadata nearly always contained a de-identified subject ID, COVID-19 status, age in years and sex. The samples were drawn from two sources: the first 160 participants of the ongoing ImmuneRACE study, and about 1,300 subjects contributed by 6 global collaborators. Where available, HLA class I and class II types were taken from metadata supplied by the sample provider and were not determined by assay-based typing. The prospective study material was composed of cDNA or gDNA derived from T cells, B-cell-depleted T cells, or PBMCs. The dataset comprised deeply sampled blood TCRbeta repertoires from subjects exposed to, actively infected with, or recovered from COVID-19. The repertoires were released in a freely available public database meant as a resource for research on the immune response to SARS-CoV-2.

From a lookup of the germline V gene, CDR1 and CDR2 are MDHEN and SYDVKM. V is clipped by 11 bases and J by 2 bases, and the sequence between their germline boundaries is 12 bases long. The CDR3 contains 12 residues, cysteine and phenylalanine counted. This entry keeps only the CDR3 DNA: 36 bases, framed from base 1. Participants in the prospective study were enrolled through a virtual design, were aged about 18 to 100 years, and lived in fewer than 30 United States geographic areas. To assign participants to cohorts, the prospective study relied on clinical history that participants themselves reported in a screening survey and a study questionnaire. Recovered participants in ImmuneRACE Cohort 3 were defined by two consecutive negative NP/OP PCR tests, clearance by a healthcare professional, or resolution of symptoms. Each participant in the prospective study had whole blood, serum and a nasopharyngeal or oropharyngeal swab collected by mobile phlebotomists. Participants in the prospective study had the option to provide additional blood draws and questionnaires over a roughly 2-month period. Before DNA extraction, blood samples from the prospective study were shipped at room temperature or frozen.

Notes on this clone: The clone's antigen remains unknown. No base quality values were provided; no much bigger clone lies one nucleotide off.

Here is what the overall study found, with its caveats: The quantity of clinical and demographic metadata differed by source and by participant and was supplied without curation.

TCRbeta CDR3 regions were amplified from genomic DNA using the immunoSEQ Assay, a bias-controlled multiplex PCR. The authors' pipeline ran thus. The number of nucleated cells in each sample was estimated by amplification of reference gene primers within the assay. Sequence reads were collapsed and filtered to measure the absolute abundance of every unique TCRbeta CDR3 rearrangement. For each sample, productive Simpson clonality was calculated as the square root of Simpson's diversity index over productive rearrangements. TCRdb obtained this table from immuneACCESS and retained in-frame rearrangements with V and J assigned. These tables miss some clones; where compared with another copy, unresolved V genes account for less than half of the shortfall, and the remainder is unexplained. V and J calls and clone size follow that table, whereas D and trimming were derived from the DNA. The sample contains approximately 200,000 clones, roughly four fifths of them found a single time. The biggest ten clones account for 12% of the sample.

Sequencing was carried out using PBMCs or T cells enriched from blood (not recorded which). The source is a man aged 40-49 years who had recovered from COVID-19. The sequence links TRBV28 to TRBJ1-2; a weak D assignment points to TRBD1 (6 bases agree). DNA sequence: TGTGCCGCCCGGGACATCAACTATGGCTACACCTTC. Translated, this gives CAARDINYGYTF.